This is a list of T cell receptor beta chains from one sample in a study of OX40 agonist ivuxolimab in advanced cancers. Using immunoSEQ multiplex PCR, the repertoire was profiled, and TCRdb retains in-frame clones only, with some absent. The repertoire includes some 43,000 clones, around 87% of them detected once, and 14% to 15% sits in the top ten. The sequencing here drew on CD4+ or CD8+ T cells sorted from blood, taken in a trial of the OX40 agonist ivuxolimab. These receptor sequences come from an adult with an advanced solid tumor such as melanoma, head and neck, liver or kidney cancer. CDR3s include the opening cysteine and the closing phenylalanine or tryptophan. A D gene is named only where the DNA matches it firmly. Clone size is not always given. Where it is, it says once, few, many or a class for expanded clones.

j_gene	v_gene	abundance	d_gene	CDR3aa	CDR3nt
TRBJ2-3	TRBV5-1	NA	NA	CASRDEQWSPDTQYF	TGCGCCAGCCGAGACGAACAGTGGTCTCCAGATACGCAGTATTTT
TRBJ1-2	TRBV7-9	NA	NA	CASSQWVGGPGSGYTF	TGTGCCAGCAGCCAGTGGGTCGGTGGCCCAGGAAGTGGCTACACCTTC
TRBJ1-2	TRBV4-2	NA	NA	CASSLGVGYTF	TGTGCCAGCAGCTTGGGGGTTGGCTACACCTTC
TRBJ2-7	TRBV7-9	NA	TRBD1	CASSRDSHYEQYF	TGTGCCAGCAGCCGGGACAGCCACTACGAGCAGTACTTC
TRBJ2-6	TRBV7-9	few	NA	CASSHSMGGGESGANVLTF	TGTGCCAGCAGCCATAGCATGGGAGGCGGCGAATCTGGGGCCAACGTCCTGACTTTC
TRBJ2-2	TRBV4-1	NA	TRBD1	CASSFLPGGDTGELFF	TGCGCCAGCAGCTTCTTACCAGGGGGAGACACCGGGGAGCTGTTTTTT
TRBJ1-4	TRBV19	medium-sized	NA	CASSTLAELFF	TGTGCCAGTAGTACCCTCGCGGAACTGTTTTTT
TRBJ2-5	TRBV5-1	NA	TRBD1	CASSLVSGGEETQYF	TGCGCCAGCAGCTTGGTGTCAGGGGGTGAAGAGACCCAGTACTTC
TRBJ2-3	TRBV28	NA	TRBD2	CASSPGGASTDTQYF	TGTGCCAGCAGCCCCGGGGGGGCCAGCACAGATACGCAGTATTTT
TRBJ2-3	TRBV2	NA	NA	CASRQEWRTDTQYF	TGTGCCAGCAGACAGGAATGGCGCACAGATACGCAGTATTTT
TRBJ2-1	TRBV28	NA	NA	CASSYRASVSNEQFF	TGTGCCAGCAGTTATCGGGCTAGCGTTTCCAATGAGCAGTTCTTC
TRBJ2-1	TRBV5-4	NA	TRBD2	CASSPLLLAGAYNEQFF	TGTGCCAGCAGCCCGCTTCTCCTAGCGGGAGCCTACAATGAGCAGTTCTTC
TRBJ1-4	TRBV5-1	NA	NA	CASSPKLRGSTNEKLFF	TGCGCCAGCAGCCCTAAACTACGGGGCTCAACTAATGAAAAACTGTTTTTT
TRBJ2-4	TRBV5-1	NA	NA	CASSLSGNIQYF	TGCGCCAGCAGCTTGTCGGGGAACATTCAGTACTTC
TRBJ2-2	TRBV11-2	NA	NA	CASSLFEGVNTGELFF	TGTGCCAGCAGCCTATTTGAGGGGGTCAACACCGGGGAGCTGTTTTTT
TRBJ1-5	TRBV19	NA	NA	CASSISINQPQHF	TGTGCCAGTAGTATATCCATCAATCAGCCCCAGCATTTT
TRBJ1-2	TRBV7-2	few	NA	CASTLGRWYGYTF	TGTGCCAGCACCCTAGGACGGTGGTATGGCTACACCTTC
TRBJ2-5	TRBV5-1	NA	TRBD2	CASSWGTSLETQYF	TGCGCCAGCAGCTGGGGGACTAGCTTAGAGACCCAGTACTTC
TRBJ2-5	TRBV27	NA	TRBD2	CASSLSSTSGPQETQYF	TGTGCCAGCAGTTTAAGTTCTACTAGCGGGCCCCAAGAGACCCAGTACTTC
TRBJ2-3	TRBV13	NA	TRBD2	CANSGEGPQRGDQKSTDTQYF	TGTGCCAACAGCGGAGAGGGGCCCCAGCGGGGGGACCAAAAGAGCACAGATACGCAGTATTTT
TRBJ2-7	TRBV19	NA	TRBD1	CASRPGTGAYEQYF	TGTGCCAGTAGACCCGGGACAGGAGCCTACGAGCAGTACTTC
TRBJ1-3	TRBV7-9	NA	NA	CASSVSGNTIYF	TGTGCCAGCTCCGTATCCGGAAACACCATATATTTT
TRBJ1-2	TRBV27	NA	NA	CASSSPTEGNYGYTF	TGTGCCAGCAGTTCCCCGACGGAGGGTAACTATGGCTACACCTTC
TRBJ2-1	TRBV15	NA	NA	CATSRVYSIAGNEQFF	TGTGCCACCAGCAGAGTCTATTCCATAGCCGGCAATGAGCAGTTCTTC
TRBJ1-1	TRBV6-1	medium-sized	TRBD1	CATMTGYYTEAFF	TGTGCCACAATGACAGGGTACTACACTGAAGCTTTCTTT
TRBJ2-2	TRBV27	NA	NA	CASRGNTGELFF	TGTGCCAGCAGAGGAAACACCGGGGAGCTGTTTTTT
TRBJ2-1	TRBV7-9	NA	NA	CASSPYTSNEQFF	TGTGCCAGCAGTCCCTATACTAGCAATGAGCAGTTCTTC
TRBJ1-4	TRBV5-4	NA	NA	CASSLDREEKLFF	TGTGCCAGCAGCTTGGACAGAGAGGAAAAACTGTTTTTT
TRBJ2-6	TRBV5-4	NA	NA	CASSLAQTGANVLTF	TGTGCCAGCAGCTTGGCCCAGACTGGGGCCAACGTCCTGACTTTC
TRBJ1-5	TRBV30	NA	NA	CAWSGGASNQPQHF	TGTGCCTGGAGTGGAGGGGCCAGCAATCAGCCCCAGCATTTT
TRBJ2-7	TRBV7-9	NA	NA	CASSFDRRGEQYF	TGTGCCAGCAGCTTCGACAGGAGAGGCGAGCAGTACTTC
TRBJ1-1	TRBV6-4	NA	NA	CASRTTGNTEAFF	TGTGCCAGCAGGACCACAGGGAACACTGAAGCTTTCTTT
TRBJ1-1	TRBV7-6	NA	TRBD1	CASSPDRVSTEAFF	TGTGCCAGCAGCCCGGACAGGGTTTCCACTGAAGCTTTCTTT
TRBJ1-1	TRBV7-9	NA	NA	CASSLRDSNTEAFF	TGTGCCAGCAGCCTCCGAGACAGTAACACTGAAGCTTTCTTT
TRBJ2-3	TRBV5-1	NA	NA	CASSFGGTYTDTQYF	TGCGCCAGCAGCTTTGGAGGGACTTACACAGATACGCAGTATTTT
TRBJ2-3	TRBV7-6	NA	NA	CASTPALDDTQYF	TGTGCCAGCACACCCGCCTTAGATGATACGCAGTATTTT
TRBJ2-1	TRBV4-3	few	TRBD2	CASSQLAGDYNEQFF	TGCGCCAGCAGCCAACTAGCGGGCGATTACAATGAGCAGTTCTTC
TRBJ2-1	TRBV6-4	NA	TRBD2	CASSPGLAGYNEQFF	TGTGCCAGCAGCCCGGGACTAGCGGGCTACAATGAGCAGTTCTTC
TRBJ1-6	TRBV27	NA	TRBD1	CASANRGVLGSPLHF	TGTGCCAGCGCAAACAGGGGGGTGTTAGGTTCACCCCTCCACTTT
TRBJ1-1	TRBV28	NA	TRBD1	CASSLDRGRTEAFF	TGTGCCAGCAGTCTAGACAGGGGGCGGACTGAAGCTTTCTTT
TRBJ1-3	TRBV7-6	NA	NA	CASSMDSGSGNTIYF	TGTGCCAGCAGCATGGACAGCGGCTCTGGAAACACCATATATTTT
TRBJ2-1	TRBV19	NA	NA	CASSMGQRNNEQFF	TGTGCCAGTAGTATGGGTCAGAGAAACAATGAGCAGTTCTTC
TRBJ1-1	TRBV5-1	NA	NA	CASRVTNTEAFF	TGCGCCAGCAGGGTCACAAACACTGAAGCTTTCTTT
TRBJ2-3	TRBV18	NA	TRBD1	CASSPSRGPVDTQYF	TGTGCCAGCTCACCAAGCAGGGGGCCTGTAGATACGCAGTATTTT
TRBJ1-5	TRBV7-9	NA	NA	CASSTWGLLSNQPQHF	TGTGCCAGCAGCACCTGGGGGCTTCTTAGCAATCAGCCCCAGCATTTT
TRBJ1-5	TRBV28	NA	NA	CASSLEGLGQPQHF	TGTGCCAGCAGTTTAGAGGGCCTCGGTCAGCCCCAGCATTTT
TRBJ1-2	TRBV9	NA	TRBD1	CASSAQGARGYTF	TGTGCCAGCAGCGCGCAGGGGGCGCGGGGCTACACCTTC
TRBJ2-3	TRBV29-1	NA	TRBD2	CSVEASGGVKQYF	TGCAGCGTTGAAGCTAGCGGGGGAGTTAAGCAGTATTTT
TRBJ2-7	TRBV27	NA	NA	CAAGSNEQYF	TGTGCCGCAGGTTCCAACGAGCAGTACTTC
TRBJ1-2	TRBV28	NA	NA	CASSLTGQYGYTF	TGTGCCAGCAGTTTAACAGGGCAATATGGCTACACCTTC
TRBJ2-6	TRBV27	NA	NA	CASSYGSGANVLTF	TGTGCCAGCAGTTATGGGTCTGGGGCCAACGTCCTGACTTTC